This is a list of T cell receptor beta chains from one sample in a study of blood T cells in healthy people across ages. One entry per CDR3 protein results from TCRdb running MiXCR on the 5' RACE reads. The data contain around 870,000 distinct CDR3 sequences, less than 35% of them singletons. Sequenced input: blood. The source of these receptors is a woman older than 75 in good health. The CDR3 runs from the conserved cysteine through the conserved F or W. A D gene is named only where the DNA matches it firmly. Size values are once, few and many counts, or a class for expanded clones, and some rows have none.

j_gene	v_gene	d_gene	abundance	CDR3nt	CDR3aa
TRBJ2-3	TRBV2	NA	few	TGTGCCAGCACTCCTGAGGGGGGGCTCTCGACAGATACGCAGTATTTT	CASTPEGGLSTDTQYF
TRBJ2-7	TRBV5-1	TRBD1	NA	TGCGCCAGCAGCGGGGACAGCTTAGCCTACGAGCAGTACTTC	CASSGDSLAYEQYF
TRBJ2-1	TRBV14	TRBD2	many	TGTGCCAGCAGCCCTTATCCGGGACTAGTCATCAATGAGCAGTTCTTC	CASSPYPGLVINEQFF
TRBJ2-1	TRBV7-9	TRBD1	NA	TGTGCCAGCAGCTTAGCACGGACAGGGGCCGACAATGAGCAGTTCTTC	CASSLARTGADNEQFF
TRBJ2-6	TRBV6-5	TRBD2	few	TGTGCCAGCAGTTGGGGGACTAGCGGGGGGGTAGGGGCCAACGTCCTGACTTTC	CASSWGTSGGVGANVLTF
TRBJ1-5	TRBV10-3	NA	many	TGTGCCATCAGAGACGACAGGTTCAATCAGCCCCAGCATTTT	CAIRDDRFNQPQHF
TRBJ1-1	TRBV6-1	NA	NA	TGTGCCAGCAGTCCACCTGGCCGGACTTCGACAAACACTGAAGCTTTCTTT	CASSPPGRTSTNTEAFF
TRBJ2-1	TRBV9	TRBD2	NA	TGTGCCAGCAGCGTAGAACTAGCGGACTACAATGAGCAGTTCTTC	CASSVELADYNEQFF
TRBJ2-3	TRBV14	NA	NA	TGTGCCAGCAGCCAAGGTCTACCCACAGATACGCACTATTTT	CASSQGLPTDTHYF
TRBJ2-4	TRBV12-3/TRBV12-4	NA	many	TGTGCCAGCAGCCCCCGCGGCGCCAAAAACATTCAGTACTTC	CASSPRGAKNIQYF
TRBJ2-5	TRBV6-2/TRBV6-3	NA	NA	TGTGCCAGCAGTTACACGGGTTTCCTAGGCCAAGAGACCCAGTACTTC	CASSYTGFLGQETQYF
TRBJ2-5	TRBV6-5	NA	NA	TGTGCCAGCAGTTACTTCGACAGGGGAGGGGCCCAGGACTTC	CASSYFDRGGAQDF
TRBJ2-2	TRBV6-5	NA	NA	TGTGCCAGCAGCAACGGGCCTCCCACCGGGGAGCTGTTTTTT	CASSNGPPTGELFF
TRBJ2-3	TRBV6-5	TRBD2	NA	TGTGCCAGCAGTGTTGCGGGGGTCACAGATATGCAGTATTTT	CASSVAGVTDMQYF
TRBJ1-1	TRBV5-4	NA	NA	TGTGCCAGCAGCTTGCAGGTGGATACTGAAGCTTTCTTT	CASSLQVDTEAFF
TRBJ2-3	TRBV24-1	TRBD1	many	TGTGCCACCAGTGATTTGAAGACAGGGCCGCCTAGCACAGATACGCAGTATTTT	CATSDLKTGPPSTDTQYF
TRBJ1-6	TRBV7-2	TRBD1	many	TGTGCCAGCAGCTTTGAGGGACAGTATAATTCACCCCTCCACTTT	CASSFEGQYNSPLHF
TRBJ1-2	TRBV7-2	NA	many	TGTGCCAGCAGCGCTCCCGCTAACTATGGCTACACCTTC	CASSAPANYGYTF
TRBJ1-2	TRBV18	NA	few	TGTGCCAGCTCACCACTGGACATTACTAACTATGGCTACACCTTC	CASSPLDITNYGYTF
TRBJ2-3	TRBV28	TRBD2	NA	TGTGCCAGCAGTCCACCGGGTGCGGGAGACACAGATACGCAGTATTTT	CASSPPGAGDTDTQYF
TRBJ2-1	TRBV29-1	TRBD1	many	TGCAGCGTGAAGGTGCCGGGACAGGCGTACTCCTACAATGAGCAGTTCTTC	CSVKVPGQAYSYNEQFF
TRBJ1-6	TRBV20-1	NA	many	TGCAGTGCTAGAGATCCAAATTCACCCCTCCACTTT	CSARDPNSPLHF
TRBJ1-1	TRBV19	NA	NA	TGTGCCGTCTTCCGCGGGGGCCGGGCTTTCTTT	CAVFRGGRAFF
TRBJ2-1	TRBV4-3	NA	NA	TGCGCCAGCAGCCAAGATCCCCCAGGGGTGGCCAACAATGAGCAGTTCTTC	CASSQDPPGVANNEQFF
TRBJ2-3	TRBV12-3/TRBV12-4	NA	NA	TGTGCCAGCAGTTTATTTTGGGGGATAGAAGATACGCAGTATTTT	CASSLFWGIEDTQYF
TRBJ2-3	TRBV6-6	NA	many	TGTGCCAGCAGTTCGAACTCGGCCTCACAGGGAACAGATACGCAGTATTTT	CASSSNSASQGTDTQYF
TRBJ1-2	TRBV30	NA	NA	TGTGCCTGGAGTGGAGGGAATGGGAACTATGGCTACACCTTC	CAWSGGNGNYGYTF
TRBJ2-3	TRBV10-3	NA	few	TGTGCCATCAGTGAGAAGGGGGGGGCCCTAGCCCCCGAAGTAGCGCAGTATTTT	CAISEKGGALAPEVAQYF
TRBJ2-5	TRBV3-1	TRBD1	NA	TGTGCCAGCAGCCAAGATTTCGCGGGACAGGCCAGGACCCAGTACTTC	CASSQDFAGQARTQYF
TRBJ2-5	TRBV21-1	NA	few	TGTGCCTGCAGCATCGGGCCCGAGGAGACCCAGTACTTC	CACSIGPEETQYF
TRBJ2-7	TRBV29-1	NA	NA	TGCAGCGTTGTCACCAGCCAGGGGGGTATCGAGCAGTACTTC	CSVVTSQGGIEQYF
TRBJ2-5	TRBV25-1	TRBD2	many	TGTGCCAGCAGTTTCGATCTAGCGGGGGGGCCAGAGACCCAGTACTTC	CASSFDLAGGPETQYF
TRBJ2-6	TRBV5-4	NA	NA	TGTGCCAGCAGCTTGGGGGGGTGGCAGGGGGCCAACGTCCTGACTTTC	CASSLGGWQGANVLTF
TRBJ2-3	TRBV12-3/TRBV12-4	NA	NA	TGTGCCAGCAACTTTGGGCAGGCGTCAGATACGCAGTATTTT	CASNFGQASDTQYF
TRBJ2-3	TRBV27	NA	many	TGTGCCAGCAGTTTTGGTTTAGCTCCCACAGATACGCAGTATTTT	CASSFGLAPTDTQYF
TRBJ2-7	TRBV6-1	TRBD1	NA	TGTGCCAGCAGCTTCCGGGACAGGGGTAGCGAGCAGTACTTC	CASSFRDRGSEQYF
TRBJ2-5	TRBV12-3/TRBV12-4	NA	few	TGTGCCAGCAGGGACACCGGCATGGACTGGGAGACCCAGTACTTC	CASRDTGMDWETQYF
TRBJ2-2	TRBV5-1	NA	few	TGCGCCAGCAGCTTGGCCGACACCGGGGAGCTGTTTTTT	CASSLADTGELFF
TRBJ1-4	TRBV20-1	NA	NA	TGCAGTGCTGAGGGATCACCCCGGGAAAAACTGTTTTTT	CSAEGSPREKLFF
TRBJ2-3	TRBV7-8	NA	many	TGTGCCAGCAGCTTCACGCTAGCTCTGGGGACGCAGTATTTT	CASSFTLALGTQYF
TRBJ2-2	TRBV7-2	NA	NA	TGTGCCAGCAGCTTGAGGGAATTGACCGGGGAGCGGTTTTTT	CASSLRELTGERFF
TRBJ1-2	TRBV3-1	NA	few	TGTGCCTCTGATTTAAGAGGCTATGGCTACACCTTC	CASDLRGYGYTF
TRBJ2-1	TRBV7-2	TRBD1	many	TGTGCCAGCAGCTTAGAGACAGGGGAGCACAATGAGCAGTTCTTC	CASSLETGEHNEQFF
TRBJ2-5	TRBV30	NA	many	TGTGCCTGGAGTCCAGGAGGAGAGACCCAGTACTTC	CAWSPGGETQYF
TRBJ2-7	TRBV28	NA	NA	TGTGCCAGCAGTTTATGGCAGGGGAGCCCCTACGAGCAGTACTTC	CASSLWQGSPYEQYF
TRBJ2-5	TRBV29-1	TRBD1	many	TGCAGCGTCCGGACAGGGTGGGAAGAGACCCAGTACTTC	CSVRTGWEETQYF
TRBJ2-6	TRBV20-1	NA	NA	TGCAGTGCTACAGGAGGCTCTGGGGCCAACGTCCTGACTTTC	CSATGGSGANVLTF
TRBJ1-3	TRBV30	TRBD1	once	TGTGCCTGGAGTACAGGGGTCGGAAACACCATATATTTT	CAWSTGVGNTIYF
TRBJ2-2	TRBV12-3/TRBV12-4	NA	NA	TGTGCCAGCAGGACCACAGGGTCCGGGGAGCTGTTTTTT	CASRTTGSGELFF
TRBJ2-3	TRBV20-1	NA	few	TGCAGTGCTACTTGGGGACGGGGCACAGATACGCAGTATTTT	CSATWGRGTDTQYF